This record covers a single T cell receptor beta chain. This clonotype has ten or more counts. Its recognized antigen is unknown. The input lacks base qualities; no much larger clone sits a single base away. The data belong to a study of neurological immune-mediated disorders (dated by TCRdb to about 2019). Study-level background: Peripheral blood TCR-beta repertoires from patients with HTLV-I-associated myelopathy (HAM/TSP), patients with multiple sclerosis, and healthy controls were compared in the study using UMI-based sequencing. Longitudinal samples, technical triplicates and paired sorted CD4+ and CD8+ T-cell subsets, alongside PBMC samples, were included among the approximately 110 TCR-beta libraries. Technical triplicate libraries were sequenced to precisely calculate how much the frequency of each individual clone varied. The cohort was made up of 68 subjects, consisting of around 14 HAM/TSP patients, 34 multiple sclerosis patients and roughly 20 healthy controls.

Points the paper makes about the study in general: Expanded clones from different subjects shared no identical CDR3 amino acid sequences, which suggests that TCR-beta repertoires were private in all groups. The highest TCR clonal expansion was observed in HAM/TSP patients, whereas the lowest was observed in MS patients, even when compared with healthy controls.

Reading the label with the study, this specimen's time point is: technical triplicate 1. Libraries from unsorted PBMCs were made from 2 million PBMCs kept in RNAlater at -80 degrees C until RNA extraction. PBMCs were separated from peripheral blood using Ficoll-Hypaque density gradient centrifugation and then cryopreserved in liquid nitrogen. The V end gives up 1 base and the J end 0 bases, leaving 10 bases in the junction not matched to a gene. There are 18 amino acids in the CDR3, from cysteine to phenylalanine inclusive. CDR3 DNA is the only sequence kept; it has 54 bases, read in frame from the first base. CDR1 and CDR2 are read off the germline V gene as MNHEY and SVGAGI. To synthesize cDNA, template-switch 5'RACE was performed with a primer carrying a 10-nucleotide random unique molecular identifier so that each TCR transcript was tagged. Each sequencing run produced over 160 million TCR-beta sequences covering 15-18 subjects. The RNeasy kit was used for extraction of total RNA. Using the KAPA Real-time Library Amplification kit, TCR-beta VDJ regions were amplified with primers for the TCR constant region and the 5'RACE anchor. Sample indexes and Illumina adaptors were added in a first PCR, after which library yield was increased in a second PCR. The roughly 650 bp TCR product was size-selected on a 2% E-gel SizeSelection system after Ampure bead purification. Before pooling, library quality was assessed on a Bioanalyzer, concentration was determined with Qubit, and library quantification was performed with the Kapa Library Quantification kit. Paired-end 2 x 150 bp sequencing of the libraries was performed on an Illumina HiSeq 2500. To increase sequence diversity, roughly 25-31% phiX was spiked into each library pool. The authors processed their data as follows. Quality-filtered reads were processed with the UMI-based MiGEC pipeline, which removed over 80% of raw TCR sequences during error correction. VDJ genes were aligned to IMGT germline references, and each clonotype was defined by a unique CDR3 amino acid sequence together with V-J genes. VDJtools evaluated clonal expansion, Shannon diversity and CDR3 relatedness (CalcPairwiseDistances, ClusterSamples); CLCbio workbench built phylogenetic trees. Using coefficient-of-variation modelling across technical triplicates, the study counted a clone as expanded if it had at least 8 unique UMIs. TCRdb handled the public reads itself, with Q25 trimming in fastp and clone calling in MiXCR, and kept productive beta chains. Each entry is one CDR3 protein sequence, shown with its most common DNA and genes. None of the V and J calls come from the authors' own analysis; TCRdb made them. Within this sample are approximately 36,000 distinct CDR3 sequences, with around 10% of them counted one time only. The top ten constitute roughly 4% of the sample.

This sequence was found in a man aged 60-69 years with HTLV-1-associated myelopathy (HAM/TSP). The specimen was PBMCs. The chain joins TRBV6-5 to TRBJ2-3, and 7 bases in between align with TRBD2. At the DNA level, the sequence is TGTGCCAGCAGTTACTTACCCGGGGCTAGCGGAAGCACAGATACGCAGTATTTT. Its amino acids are CASSYLPGASGSTDTQYF.